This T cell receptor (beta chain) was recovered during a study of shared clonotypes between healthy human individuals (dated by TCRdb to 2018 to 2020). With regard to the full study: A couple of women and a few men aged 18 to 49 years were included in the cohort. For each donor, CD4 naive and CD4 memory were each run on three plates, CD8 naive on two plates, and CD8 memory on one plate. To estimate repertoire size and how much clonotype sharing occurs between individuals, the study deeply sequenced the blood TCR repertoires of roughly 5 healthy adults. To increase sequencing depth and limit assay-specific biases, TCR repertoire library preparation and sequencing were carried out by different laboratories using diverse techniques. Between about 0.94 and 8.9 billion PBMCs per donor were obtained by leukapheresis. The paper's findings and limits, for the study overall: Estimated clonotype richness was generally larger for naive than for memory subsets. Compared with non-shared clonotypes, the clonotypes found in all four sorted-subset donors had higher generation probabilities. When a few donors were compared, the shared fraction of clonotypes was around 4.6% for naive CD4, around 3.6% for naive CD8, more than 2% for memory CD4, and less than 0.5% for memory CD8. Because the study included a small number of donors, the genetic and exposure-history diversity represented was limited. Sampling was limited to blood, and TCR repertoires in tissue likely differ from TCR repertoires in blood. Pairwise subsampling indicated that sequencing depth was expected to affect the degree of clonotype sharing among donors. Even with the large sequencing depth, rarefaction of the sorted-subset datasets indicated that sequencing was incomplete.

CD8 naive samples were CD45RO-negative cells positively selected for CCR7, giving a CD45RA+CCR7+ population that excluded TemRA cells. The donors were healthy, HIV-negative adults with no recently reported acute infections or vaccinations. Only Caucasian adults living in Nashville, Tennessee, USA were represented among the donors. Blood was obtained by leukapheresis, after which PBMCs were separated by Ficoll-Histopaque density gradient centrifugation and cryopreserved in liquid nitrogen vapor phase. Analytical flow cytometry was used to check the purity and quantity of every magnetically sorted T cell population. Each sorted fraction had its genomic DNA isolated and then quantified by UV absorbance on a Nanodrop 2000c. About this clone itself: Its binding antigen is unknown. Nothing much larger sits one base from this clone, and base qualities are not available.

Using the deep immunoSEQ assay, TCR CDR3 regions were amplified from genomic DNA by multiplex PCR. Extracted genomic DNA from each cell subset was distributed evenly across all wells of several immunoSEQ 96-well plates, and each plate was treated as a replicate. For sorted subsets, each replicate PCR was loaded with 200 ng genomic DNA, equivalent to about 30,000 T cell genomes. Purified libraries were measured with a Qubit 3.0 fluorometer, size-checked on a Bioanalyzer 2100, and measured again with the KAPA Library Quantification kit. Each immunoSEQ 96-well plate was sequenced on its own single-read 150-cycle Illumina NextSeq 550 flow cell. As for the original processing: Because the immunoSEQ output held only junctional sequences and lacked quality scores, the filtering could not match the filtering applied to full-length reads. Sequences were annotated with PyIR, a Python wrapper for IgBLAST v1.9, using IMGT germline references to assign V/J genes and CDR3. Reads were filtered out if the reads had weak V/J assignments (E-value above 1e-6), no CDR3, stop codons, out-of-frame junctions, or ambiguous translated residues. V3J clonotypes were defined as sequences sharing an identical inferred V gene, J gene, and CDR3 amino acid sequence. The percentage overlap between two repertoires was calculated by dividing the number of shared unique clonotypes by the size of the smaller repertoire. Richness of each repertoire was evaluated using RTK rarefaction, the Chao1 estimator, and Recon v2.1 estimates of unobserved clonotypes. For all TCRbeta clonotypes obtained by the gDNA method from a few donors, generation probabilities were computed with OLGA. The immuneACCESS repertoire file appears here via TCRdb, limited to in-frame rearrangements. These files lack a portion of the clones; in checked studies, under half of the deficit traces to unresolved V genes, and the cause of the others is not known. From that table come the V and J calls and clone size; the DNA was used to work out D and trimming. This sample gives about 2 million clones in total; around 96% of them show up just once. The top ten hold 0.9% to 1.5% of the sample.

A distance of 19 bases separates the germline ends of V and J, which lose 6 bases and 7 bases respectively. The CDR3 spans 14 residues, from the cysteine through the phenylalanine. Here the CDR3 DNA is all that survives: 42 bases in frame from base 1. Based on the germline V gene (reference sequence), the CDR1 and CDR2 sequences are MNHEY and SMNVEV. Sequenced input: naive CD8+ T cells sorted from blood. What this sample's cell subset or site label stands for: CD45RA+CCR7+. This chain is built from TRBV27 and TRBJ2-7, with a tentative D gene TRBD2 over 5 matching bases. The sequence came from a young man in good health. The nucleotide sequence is TGTGCCAGCAGAGAGAGGGCGGTTCCTAGTGAGCAGTACTTC. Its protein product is CASRERAVPSEQYF.